These 15 T cell receptor beta chains originate from one sample sequenced in a study of regulatory T cells in long-lasting Graves disease. CDR3 regions were amplified by Arm-PCR using iRepertoire HTBI primers to build TCR beta libraries. TCRdb reprocessed the multiplex PCR reads via MiXCR and lists one record per CDR3 protein. The sample lists 560,000 or so distinct CDR3 sequences, about 16% occurring once. Time point of the sample: newly diagnosed GD, antithyroid drugs for less than 3 months. RNA from PBMCs was the source of the TCR library. These data were likewise used in another study, on T cells in Graves' hyperthyroidism and ophthalmopathy.

The specimen comprised peripheral blood mononuclear cells (PBMCs), sampled at new diagnosis, from a patient treated with antithyroid drugs. These receptors were obtained from a young man with Graves disease.

This clonotype appeared many times. The CDR3 nucleotides are TGTGCCAGCAGTTTATGGGCAGGGACGAACACTGAAGCTTTCTTT. Translation: CASSLWAGTNTEAFF. V usage is TRBV27 and J usage is TRBJ1-1, with D perhaps TRBD1 (5 bases). The CDR3 runs to 15 residues. CDR1 MNHEY and CDR2 SMNVEV come from the germline V gene (reference sequence). Trimming left V 1 base short and J 1 base short, with 10 bases between.

The V call is TRBV5-1, the J call TRBJ2-5, with a possible D match to TRBD2 (6 bases). This CDR3 region has 13 residues. Trimming left V 4 bases short and J 7 bases short, with 14 bases between. The germline CDR1 and CDR2 sequences are SGHRS and YFSETQ. The CDR3 coding sequence is TGCGCCAGCAGCCTCAGGGACTCGGGGACCCAGTACTTC. It translates to CASSLRDSGTQYF.

This clonotype has at least ten counts. The chain couples TRBV12-3 or TRBV12-4 to TRBJ1-1; tentative D call: TRBD1 (5 bases). V dropped 5 bases and J dropped 1 base, with 14 bases sitting between them. CDR3 length: 15 residues. The CDR3 here is CASSPSWGGNTEAFF. CDR3 bases: TGTGCCAGCAGTCCTTCTTGGGGGGGGAACACTGAAGCTTTCTTT.

Many counts were recorded for this clonotype. The DNA of the CDR3 is TGTGCCAGCAGCATACCGGGACTAGCGGGAGGGCAAGGGACCGGGGAGCTGTTTTTT. It yields the protein CASSIPGLAGGQGTGELFF. V is TRBV7-3 and J is TRBJ2-2; 16 positions agree with TRBD2. The V segment lost 5 bases and the J segment 5 bases; nucleotides outside the gene matches: 11. The CDR3 is 19 amino acids. CDR1 SGHTA and CDR2 FQGTGA come from the germline V gene.

The chain recombines TRBV20-1 with TRBJ2-5, with D hard to call. The ends were cut back, 8 bases at V and 4 bases at J, with 11 bases in the middle. The CDR3 spans 11 residues. Germline V lookup: CDR1 DFQATT, CDR2 SNEGSKA (reference sequence). Here the CDR3 DNA reads TGCAGTACCAGCAACCCAGAGACCCAGTACTTC. It translates to CSTSNPETQYF.

This clonotype came up many times. The V gene is TRBV28, the J gene TRBJ2-7; 8 positions match TRBD2. J gave up 3 bases and V 2 bases, and 9 bases lay outside the gene matches. There are 16 residues in the CDR3. In germline, CDR1 is MDHEN, CDR2 SYDVKM. The CDR3, as DNA: TGTGCCAGCAGTTTACCTATAGCGGGAACCTTCTACGAGCAGTACTTC. The encoded protein is CASSLPIAGTFYEQYF.

This clonotype was seen only a few times. V gene TRBV4-1 combines with J gene TRBJ2-7; 11 bases match TRBD1. This CDR3 contains 15 residues. V lost 2 bases, J lost 4 bases, and 4 bases stayed unmatched. The germline CDR1 and CDR2 sequences are MGHRA and YSYEKL. The CDR3 sequence: CASSQRTGGLYEQYF. The CDR3 nucleotides read TGCGCCAGCAGCCAAAGGACAGGGGGCTTGTACGAGCAGTACTTC.

At least ten counts were recorded for this clonotype. This chain links TRBV12-3 or TRBV12-4 with TRBJ1-5; tentatively, D is TRBD1 (6 bases). V lost 3 bases, J lost 3 bases, and 12 bases lay in between. CDR3 length: 15 amino acids. In nucleotides, the CDR3 is TGTGCCAGCAGTTTGGGGGCGAGACTCAATCAGCCCCAGCATTTT. Residues: CASSLGARLNQPQHF.

This clonotype occurred many times. This chain uses TRBV7-9 with TRBJ1-5; TRBD1 might be the D (6 bases). The CDR3 runs to 13 residues. The germline CDR1 and CDR2 sequences are SEHNR and FQNEAQ (reference sequence). V was pared by 8 bases and J by 2 bases, with 10 bases between. CDR3 coding DNA: TGTGCCAGCGGGGGGGGCGGCAATCAGCCCCAGCATTTT. It codes for CASGGGGNQPQHF.

This clonotype was observed a handful of times. The chain is built from TRBV11-1 and TRBJ2-7, with D hard to call. Germline values: CDR1 SGHAT, CDR2 FQDESV (reference sequence). The CDR3 is made up of 14 amino acids. The V end lost 2 bases, the J end lost 2 bases, and 10 bases lay between the germline ends. CDR3 sequence reads: CASSLNPEPYEQYF. CDR3 coding DNA: TGTGCCAGCAGCTTAAACCCGGAGCCCTACGAGCAGTACTTC.

CDR3 DNA: TGTGCCATCAGTGAAGGGGGACAAGTGGTCTCCTACGAGCAGTACTTC. As protein: CAISEGGQVVSYEQYF. The rearrangement uses TRBV10-3 and TRBJ2-7; D is possibly TRBD1 (6 bases). Germline V gives CDR1 ENHRY, CDR2 SYGVKD. There are 16 residues in the CDR3. V was pared by 3 bases and J by 0 bases, with 15 bases between.

This clonotype occurred many times. The gene calls are TRBV2 and TRBJ2-1; D unresolved. Germline V gives CDR1 SNHLY, CDR2 FYNNEI. Trimming left V 4 bases short and J 3 bases short, with 10 bases between. There are 14 residues in the CDR3. In DNA, the CDR3 is TGTGCCAGCAGTGTCTCCGGCTTCTACAATGAGCAGTTCTTC. Translation gives CASSVSGFYNEQFF.

There are a few counts of this clonotype. The rearrangement joins TRBV18 to TRBJ2-1; 8 bases map to TRBD1. From germline, CDR1 is KGHSH and CDR2 LQKENI. The ends lost 6 bases at V and 2 bases at J; junction bases unmatched: 6. The CDR3 is 15 amino acids. In nucleotides, the CDR3 is TGTGCCAGCTCCCTGGACAGGGTTACCTACAATGAGCAGTTCTTC. Translation: CASSLDRVTYNEQFF.

The V and J genes are TRBV6-1 and TRBJ2-7, with 11 positions matching TRBD2. This CDR3 is 15 amino acids long. The J segment lost 3 bases and the V segment lost 6 bases, leaving 7 bases of the junction unmatched. CDR1 and CDR2 from the germline V gene are MNHNS and SASEGT. DNA of the CDR3: TGTGCCAGCAGACTAGCGGGAGTGGAGGGCTACGAGCAGTACTTC. Its translation is CASRLAGVEGYEQYF.

This clonotype was recorded a few times. The chain recombines TRBV27 with TRBJ2-7, with 10 bases identical to TRBD1. From germline, CDR1 is MNHEY and CDR2 SMNVEV (reference sequence). The CDR3 consists of 15 residues. Trimming cost V 3 bases and J 2 bases; bases outside gene matches: 4. CDR3 bases: TGTGCCAGCAGTTTGTTGGGACAGGGGCCCTACGAGCAGTACTTC. Its protein product is CASSLLGQGPYEQYF.